What follows is one TCR beta chain and its context. Its antigen is as yet unknown. Naive CD8 cells comprised CD45RO-negative, CCR7-positively selected cells, excluding terminally differentiated effector memory CD45RA+ cells. The data derive from a study of shared clonotypes between healthy human individuals. Whole-study results and caveats: Depth was large, yet rarefaction showed that sorted-subset sequencing was incomplete.

The data were produced by immunoSEQ multiplex PCR, yet TCRdb's version contains in-frame clones alone and is incomplete. Among some 2 million clones listed, approximately 94% were seen once. The clonotype comes from a man aged 18 to 30 in good health. The specimen was naive CD8+ T cells sorted from blood.

The CDR3, as DNA: TGTGCCAGTATCCTCCGGAATCAGCCCCAGCATTTT. Amino acid sequence: CASILRNQPQHF. The chain links TRBV19 to TRBJ1-5; D is undetermined. Trimming took 7 bases from V and 4 from J, leaving 8 bases between them. In germline, CDR1 is LNHDA, CDR2 SQIVND (reference sequence). CDR3 size: 12 residues.